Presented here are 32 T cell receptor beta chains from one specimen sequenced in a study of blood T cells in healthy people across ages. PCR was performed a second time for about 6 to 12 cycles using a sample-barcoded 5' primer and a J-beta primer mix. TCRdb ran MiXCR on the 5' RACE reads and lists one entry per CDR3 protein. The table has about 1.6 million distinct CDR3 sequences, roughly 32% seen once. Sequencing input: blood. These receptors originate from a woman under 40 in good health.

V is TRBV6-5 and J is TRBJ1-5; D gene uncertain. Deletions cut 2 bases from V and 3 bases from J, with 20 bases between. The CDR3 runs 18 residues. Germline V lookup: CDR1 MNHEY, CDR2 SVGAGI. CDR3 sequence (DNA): TGTGCCAGCAGTTACAGCCCCCAAACCCAATCCCCCAATCAGCCCCAGCATTTT. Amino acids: CASSYSPQTQSPNQPQHF.

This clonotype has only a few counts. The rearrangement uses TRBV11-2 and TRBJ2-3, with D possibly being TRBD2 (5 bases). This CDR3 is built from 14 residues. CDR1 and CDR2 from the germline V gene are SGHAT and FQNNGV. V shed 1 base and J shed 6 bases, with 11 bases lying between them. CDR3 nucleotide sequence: TGTGCCAGCAGCTTAGTGGGGAGCCAGGATACGCAGTATTTT. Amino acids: CASSLVGSQDTQYF.

The CDR3 is CASSDSGLAGYTQYF. The DNA for the CDR3 is TGTGCCAGCAGTGATTCTGGACTAGCGGGCTATACGCAGTATTTT. The V and J genes are TRBV6-4 and TRBJ2-3; 11 bases match TRBD2. The CDR3 loop spans 15 amino acids. Per the germline V gene, CDR1 is MRHNA and CDR2 is SNTAGT. The ends lost 3 bases at V and 7 bases at J; junction bases unmatched: 6.

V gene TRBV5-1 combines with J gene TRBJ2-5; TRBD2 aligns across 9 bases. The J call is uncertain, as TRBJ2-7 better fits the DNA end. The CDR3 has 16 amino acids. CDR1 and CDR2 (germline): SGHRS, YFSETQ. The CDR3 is CASSMTSGPKAYEQYF. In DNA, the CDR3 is TGCGCCAGCAGCATGACTAGCGGCCCCAAAGCGTACGAGCAGTACTTC.

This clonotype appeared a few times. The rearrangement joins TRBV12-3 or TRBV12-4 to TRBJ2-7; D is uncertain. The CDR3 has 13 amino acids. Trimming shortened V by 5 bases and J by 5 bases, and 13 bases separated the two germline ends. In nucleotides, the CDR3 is TGTGCCAGCAGTGTATCCGGGTCCCACGAGCAGTACTTC. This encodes CASSVSGSHEQYF.

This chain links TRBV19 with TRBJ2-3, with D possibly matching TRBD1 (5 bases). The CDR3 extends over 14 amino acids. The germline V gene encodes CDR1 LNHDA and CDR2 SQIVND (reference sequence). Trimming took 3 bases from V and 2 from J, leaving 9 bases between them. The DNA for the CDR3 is TGTGCCAGTAGTATGAGACAGCTCACAGATACGCAGTATTTT. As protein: CASSMRQLTDTQYF.

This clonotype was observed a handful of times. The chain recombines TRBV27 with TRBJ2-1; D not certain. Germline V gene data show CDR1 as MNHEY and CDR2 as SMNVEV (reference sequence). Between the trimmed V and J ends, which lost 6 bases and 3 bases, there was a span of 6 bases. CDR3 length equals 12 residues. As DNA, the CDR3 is TGTGCCAGCAGACTTAACTACAATGAGCAGTTCTTC. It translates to CASRLNYNEQFF.

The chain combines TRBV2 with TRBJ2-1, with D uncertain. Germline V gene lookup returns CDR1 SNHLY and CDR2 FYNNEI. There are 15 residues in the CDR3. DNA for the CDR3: TGTGTCATCCAGTCCCCACTCGTATCCTACAATGAGCAGTTCTTC. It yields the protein CVIQSPLVSYNEQFF.

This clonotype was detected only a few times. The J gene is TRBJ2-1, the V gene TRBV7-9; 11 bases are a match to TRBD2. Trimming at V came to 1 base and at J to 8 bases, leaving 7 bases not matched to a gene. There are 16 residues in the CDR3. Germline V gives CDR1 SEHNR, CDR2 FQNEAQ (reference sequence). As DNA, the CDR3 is TGTGCCAGCAGCTTAGGGGCCGTAGCGGGAGGGGATGAGCAGTTCTTC. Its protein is CASSLGAVAGGDEQFF.

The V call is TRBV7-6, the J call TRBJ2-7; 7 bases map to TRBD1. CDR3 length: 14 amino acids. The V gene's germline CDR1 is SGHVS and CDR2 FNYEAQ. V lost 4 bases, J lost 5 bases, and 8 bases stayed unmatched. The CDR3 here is CASSSPNRGNEQYF. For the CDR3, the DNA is TGTGCCAGCAGCTCGCCGAACAGGGGAAACGAGCAGTACTTC.

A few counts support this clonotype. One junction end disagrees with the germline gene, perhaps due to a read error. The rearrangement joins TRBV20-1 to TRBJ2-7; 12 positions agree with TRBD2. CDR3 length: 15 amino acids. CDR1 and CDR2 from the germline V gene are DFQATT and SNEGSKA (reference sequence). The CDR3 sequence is CSARPPGTSGYELYF. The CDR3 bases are TGCAGTGCTAGGCCCCCCGGGACTAGCGGGTACGAGCTGTACTTC.

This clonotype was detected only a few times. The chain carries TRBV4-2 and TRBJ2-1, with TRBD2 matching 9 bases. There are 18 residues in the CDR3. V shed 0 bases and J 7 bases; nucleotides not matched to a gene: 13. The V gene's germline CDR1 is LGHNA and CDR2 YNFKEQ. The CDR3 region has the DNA TGTGCCAGCAGCCAAGATGGACCCGGGACTAGCAGCATGAATGAGCAGTTCTTC. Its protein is CASSQDGPGTSSMNEQFF.

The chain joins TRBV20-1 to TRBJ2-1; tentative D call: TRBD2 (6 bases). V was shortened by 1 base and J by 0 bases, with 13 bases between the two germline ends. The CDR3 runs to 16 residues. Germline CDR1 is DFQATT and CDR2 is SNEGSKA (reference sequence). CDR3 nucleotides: TGCAGTGCTAGAGCTCCCGGGACTCCCTCCTACAATGAGCAGTTCTTC. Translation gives CSARAPGTPSYNEQFF.

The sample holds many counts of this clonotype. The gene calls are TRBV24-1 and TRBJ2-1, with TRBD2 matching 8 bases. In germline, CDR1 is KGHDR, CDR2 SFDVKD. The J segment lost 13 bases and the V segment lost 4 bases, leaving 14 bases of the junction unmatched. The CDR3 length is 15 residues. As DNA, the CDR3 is TGTGCCACCAGTGAGCACCCGGGACTAGGATCCCCACAGTTCTTC. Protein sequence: CATSEHPGLGSPQFF.

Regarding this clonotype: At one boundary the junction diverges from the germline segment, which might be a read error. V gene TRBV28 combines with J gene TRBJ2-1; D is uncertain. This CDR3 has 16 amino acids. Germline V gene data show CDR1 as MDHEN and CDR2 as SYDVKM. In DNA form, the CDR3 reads TGTGCCAGTAGTTCAGCAACAGTGAGCTCCTACAATGAGCAGTTCTTC. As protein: CASSSATVSSYNEQFF.

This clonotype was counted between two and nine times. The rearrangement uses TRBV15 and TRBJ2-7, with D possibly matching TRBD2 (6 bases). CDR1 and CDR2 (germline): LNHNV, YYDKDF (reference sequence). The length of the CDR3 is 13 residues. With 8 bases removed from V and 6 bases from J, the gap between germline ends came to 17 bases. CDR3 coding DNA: TGTGCCACCCCCCCCTGGAGGGAAGGCGAGCAGTACTTC. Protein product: CATPPWREGEQYF.

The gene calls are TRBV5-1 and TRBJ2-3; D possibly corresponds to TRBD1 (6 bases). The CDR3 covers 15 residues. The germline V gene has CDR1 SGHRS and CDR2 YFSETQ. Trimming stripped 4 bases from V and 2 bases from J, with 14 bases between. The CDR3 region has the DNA TGCGCCAGCAGCCAACAGGGCCCAAACACAGATACGCAGTATTTT. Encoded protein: CASSQQGPNTDTQYF.

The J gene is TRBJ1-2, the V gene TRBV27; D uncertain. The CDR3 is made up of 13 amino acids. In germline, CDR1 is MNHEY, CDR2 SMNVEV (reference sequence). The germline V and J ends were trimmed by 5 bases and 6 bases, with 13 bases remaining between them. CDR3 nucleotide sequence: TGTGCCAGCAGTCACGACGGAGGGAATGGCTACACCTTC. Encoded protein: CASSHDGGNGYTF.

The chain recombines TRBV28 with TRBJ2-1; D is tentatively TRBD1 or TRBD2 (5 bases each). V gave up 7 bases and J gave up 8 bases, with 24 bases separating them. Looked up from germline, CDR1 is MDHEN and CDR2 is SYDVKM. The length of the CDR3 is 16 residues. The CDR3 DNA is TGTGCCAGCACCGGGGCGCGGAACCCATCTGCGGATGAGCAGTTCTTC. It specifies CASTGARNPSADEQFF.

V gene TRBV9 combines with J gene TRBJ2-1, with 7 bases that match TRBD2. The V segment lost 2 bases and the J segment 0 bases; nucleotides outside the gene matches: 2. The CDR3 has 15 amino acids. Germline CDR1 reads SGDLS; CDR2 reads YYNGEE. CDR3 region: CASSVTSASYNEQFF. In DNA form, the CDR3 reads TGTGCCAGCAGCGTCACTAGCGCCTCCTACAATGAGCAGTTCTTC.

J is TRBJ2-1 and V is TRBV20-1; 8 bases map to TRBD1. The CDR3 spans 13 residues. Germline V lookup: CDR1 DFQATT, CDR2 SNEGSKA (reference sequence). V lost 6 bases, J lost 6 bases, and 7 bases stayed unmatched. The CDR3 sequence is CSAKRQGINEQFF. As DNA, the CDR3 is TGCAGTGCAAAAAGACAGGGGATCAATGAGCAGTTCTTC.

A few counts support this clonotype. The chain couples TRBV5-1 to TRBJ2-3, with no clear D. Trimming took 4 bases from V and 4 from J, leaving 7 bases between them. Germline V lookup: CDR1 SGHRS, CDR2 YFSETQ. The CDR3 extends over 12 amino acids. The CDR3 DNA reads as TGCGCCAGCAGCCGAGAGTCAGATACGCAGTATTTT. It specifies CASSRESDTQYF.

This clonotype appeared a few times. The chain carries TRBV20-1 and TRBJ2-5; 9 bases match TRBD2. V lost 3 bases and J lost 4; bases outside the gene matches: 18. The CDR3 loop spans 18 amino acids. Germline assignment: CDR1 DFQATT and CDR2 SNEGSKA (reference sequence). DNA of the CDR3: TGCAGTGCTAGTCGAGGGCCTAGCGGGGTCCCTCATCGAGAGACCCAGTACTTC. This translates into CSASRGPSGVPHRETQYF.

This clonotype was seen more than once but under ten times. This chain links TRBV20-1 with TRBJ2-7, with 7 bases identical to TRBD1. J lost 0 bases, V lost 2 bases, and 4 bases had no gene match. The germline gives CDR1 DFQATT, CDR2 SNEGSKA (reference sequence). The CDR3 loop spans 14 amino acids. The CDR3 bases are TGCAGTGCTAGAAGGACAGGTCTCTCCTACGAGCAGTACTTC. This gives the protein CSARRTGLSYEQYF.

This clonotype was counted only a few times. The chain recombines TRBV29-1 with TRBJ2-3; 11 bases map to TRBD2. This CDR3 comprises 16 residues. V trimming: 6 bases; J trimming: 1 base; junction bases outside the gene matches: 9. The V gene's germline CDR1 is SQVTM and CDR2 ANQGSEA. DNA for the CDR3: TGCAGCGTCGCCTCTTGGACTAGCGGGCGCACAGATACGCAGTATTTT. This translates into CSVASWTSGRTDTQYF.

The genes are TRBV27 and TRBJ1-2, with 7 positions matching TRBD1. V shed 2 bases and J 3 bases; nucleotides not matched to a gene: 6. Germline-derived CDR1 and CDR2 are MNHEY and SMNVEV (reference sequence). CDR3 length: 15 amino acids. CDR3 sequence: CASSLTFGTDYGYTF. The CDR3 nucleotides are TGTGCCAGCAGTTTAACTTTCGGGACAGACTATGGCTACACCTTC.

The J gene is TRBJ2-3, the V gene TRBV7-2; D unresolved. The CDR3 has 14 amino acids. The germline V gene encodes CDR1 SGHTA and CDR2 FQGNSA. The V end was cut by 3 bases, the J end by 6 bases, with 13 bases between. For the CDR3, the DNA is TGTGCCAGCAGCTTTTATGGCCCTGGGGATACGCAGTATTTT. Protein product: CASSFYGPGDTQYF.

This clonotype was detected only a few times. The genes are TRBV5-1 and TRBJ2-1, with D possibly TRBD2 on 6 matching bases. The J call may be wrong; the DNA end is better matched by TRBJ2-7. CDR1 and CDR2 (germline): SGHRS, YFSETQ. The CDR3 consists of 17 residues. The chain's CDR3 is CASSLYARGALYNEQYF. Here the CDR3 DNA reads TGCGCCAGCAGCCTCTATGCGCGGGGTGCCCTCTACAATGAGCAGTACTTC.

CDR3 DNA sequence: TGTGCCACCAGTGATGCCGGGACTAGCGGCTACAATGAGCAGTTCTTC. Protein product: CATSDAGTSGYNEQFF. This sequence joins TRBV24-1 and TRBJ2-1, with 11 bases lining up with TRBD2. Germline loops: CDR1 KGHDR, CDR2 SFDVKD. CDR3 length: 16 residues. J lost 3 bases, V lost 3 bases, and 3 bases had no gene match.

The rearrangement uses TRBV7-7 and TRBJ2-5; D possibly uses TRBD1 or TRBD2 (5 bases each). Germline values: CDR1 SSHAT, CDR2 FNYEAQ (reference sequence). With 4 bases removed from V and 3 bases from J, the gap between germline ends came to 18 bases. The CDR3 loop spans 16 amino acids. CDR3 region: CASSSSSGTTKETQYF. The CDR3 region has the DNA TGTGCCAGCAGCTCCTCCTCGGGGACGACAAAAGAGACCCAGTACTTC.

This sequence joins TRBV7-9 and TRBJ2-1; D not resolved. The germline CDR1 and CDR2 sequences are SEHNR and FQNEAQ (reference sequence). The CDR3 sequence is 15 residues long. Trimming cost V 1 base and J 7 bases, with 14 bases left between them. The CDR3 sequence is CASSLEQRPTNEQFF. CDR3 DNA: TGTGCCAGCAGCTTAGAACAGCGCCCCACTAATGAGCAGTTCTTC.

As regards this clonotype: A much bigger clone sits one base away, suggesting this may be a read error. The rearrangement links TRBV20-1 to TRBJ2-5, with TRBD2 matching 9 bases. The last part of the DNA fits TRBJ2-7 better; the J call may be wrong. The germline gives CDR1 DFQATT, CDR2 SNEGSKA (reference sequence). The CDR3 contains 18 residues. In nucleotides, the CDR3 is TGCAGTGCTAGAGGTGAGGGGAGCGGGGGGTCTCCAAGTGGCGAGCAGTACTTC. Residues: CSARGEGSGGSPSGEQYF.